These T cell receptor beta chains were read from a single sample in a study of cytomegalovirus exposure and HLA in healthy donors. Sequenced by immunoSEQ multiplex PCR; TCRdb stores in-frame clones only, minus some. The top ten hold about 3.9% of the sample, which has about 94,000 clones, around three fifths seen once. Material: PBMCs. The receptor set was obtained from a man in his thirties or forties in good health and CMV-seronegative. Each CDR3 is given with its conserved first and last residue. D genes are given only for firm matches. The listing skips clone size in some rows; elsewhere it reads once, few, many or a size class.

-	TRBV29-1	TRBJ2-1	TRBD2	CSVEGGLAGVFGEQFF	TGCAGCGTTGAAGGGGGACTAGCGGGGGTTTTTGGTGAGCAGTTCTTC
-	TRBV19	TRBJ2-7	-	CASSLGGNSYEQYF	TGTGCCAGTAGCCTGGGAGGAAACTCCTACGAGCAGTACTTC
-	TRBV7-3	TRBJ2-3	TRBD1	CASSLGTFIQGADTQYF	TGTGCCAGCAGCTTAGGTACGTTTATACAGGGGGCAGATACGCAGTATTTT
-	TRBV27	TRBJ2-2	TRBD1	CASKIQGTGELFF	TGTGCCAGCAAAATACAGGGGACCGGGGAGCTGTTTTTT
-	TRBV19	TRBJ2-2	-	CATSGLGGTGELFF	TGTGCCACCTCGGGACTTGGGGGGACCGGGGAGCTGTTTTTT
-	TRBV11-3	TRBJ1-1	TRBD1	CASSYRQGPNTEAFF	TGTGCCAGCAGCTACCGACAGGGCCCGAACACTGAAGCTTTCTTT
-	TRBV14	TRBJ2-7	-	CASSRTHRVGYEQYF	TGTGCCAGCAGCCGAACCCACAGGGTTGGCTACGAGCAGTACTTC
few	TRBV11-2	TRBJ1-1	-	CASSLGLQSEAFF	TGTGCCAGCAGCTTAGGACTGCAGAGTGAAGCTTTCTTT
few	TRBV2	TRBJ2-5	-	CASNRDYQETQYF	TGTGCCAGCAACAGGGACTATCAAGAGACCCAGTACTTC
-	TRBV2	TRBJ2-2	TRBD2	CASTPREGFGELFF	TGTGCCAGCACCCCCCGGGAGGGCTTCGGGGAGCTGTTTTTT
-	TRBV14	TRBJ1-2	TRBD1	CASSLDGRGQGLYGYTF	TGTGCCAGCAGCCTCGATGGACGAGGACAGGGCTTGTATGGCTACACCTTC
-	TRBV2	TRBJ2-1	TRBD2	CASTGLAGVSEQFF	TGTGCCAGCACGGGACTAGCGGGAGTTAGTGAGCAGTTCTTC
-	TRBV5-1	TRBJ2-2	TRBD1	CASSLGGQGNTGELFF	TGCGCCAGCAGCTTGGGCGGACAGGGGAACACCGGGGAGCTGTTTTTT
-	TRBV19	TRBJ1-2	-	CASSGTGIAVGYTF	TGTGCCAGTAGTGGAACAGGGATCGCCGTCGGCTACACCTTC
once	TRBV4-1	TRBJ2-1	TRBD2	CASSPILASSYNEQFF	TGCGCCAGCAGCCCTATACTAGCGAGCTCCTACAATGAGCAGTTCTTC
-	TRBV5-4	TRBJ2-7	-	CASSLERGGYEQYF	TGTGCCAGCAGCTTGGAAAGGGGGGGCTACGAGCAGTACTTC
-	TRBV4-1	TRBJ1-5	-	CASSQATGIHQPQHF	TGCGCCAGCAGCCAAGCCACGGGGATCCATCAGCCCCAGCATTTT
once	TRBV5-1	TRBJ2-5	TRBD1	CASSLGQGFVETQYF	TGCGCCAGCAGCTTAGGACAGGGTTTTGTCGAGACCCAGTACTTC
-	TRBV6-1	TRBJ1-2	TRBD1	CASRETGVGYTF	TGTGCCAGCAGGGAGACAGGGGTGGGCTACACCTTC
-	TRBV18	TRBJ1-4	-	CASSPTATNEKLFF	TGTGCCAGCTCACCGACAGCAACTAATGAAAAACTGTTTTTT
-	TRBV7-8	TRBJ2-7	-	CASTIFAGSYEQYF	TGTGCCAGCACTATATTCGCGGGCTCCTACGAGCAGTACTTC
few	TRBV2	TRBJ2-7	TRBD2	CASNELAGVPRGNEQYF	TGTGCCAGCAATGAACTAGCGGGAGTACCCCGGGGGAACGAGCAGTACTTC
few	TRBV10-2	TRBJ2-5	-	CASRSRGGLETQYF	TGCGCCAGCAGGTCGAGGGGGGGTCTAGAGACCCAGTACTTC
-	TRBV4-3	TRBJ1-6	-	CASSPDTSVSPLHF	TGCGCCAGCAGCCCGGACACTTCCGTGTCCCCCCTCCACTTT
once	TRBV10-3	TRBJ2-2	-	CAISGASPGNTGELFF	TGTGCCATCAGTGGGGCTAGCCCAGGAAACACCGGGGAGCTGTTTTTT
-	TRBV5-6	TRBJ2-7	-	CASSLGYRTYEQYF	TGTGCCAGCAGCTTGGGTTACAGGACCTACGAGCAGTACTTC
once	TRBV15	TRBJ1-6	-	CATSREGNYAPLHF	TGTGCCACCAGCAGAGAAGGAAACTATGCACCCCTCCACTTT
-	TRBV6-1	TRBJ1-2	TRBD1	CASSEGQAEGYGYTF	TGTGCCAGCAGTGAGGGACAGGCAGAAGGGTATGGCTACACCTTC
-	TRBV11-3	TRBJ2-1	TRBD2	CASSPAGGNEQFF	TGTGCCAGCAGCCCGGCGGGGGGTAATGAGCAGTTCTTC
-	TRBV7-7	TRBJ2-1	TRBD2	CASSLSAGGPNEQFF	TGTGCTAGCAGCTTATCGGCGGGAGGGCCTAATGAGCAGTTCTTC